The 23 T cell receptor beta chains presented below share a single source sample, sequenced in a study of long-term antiretroviral therapy in people with HIV. Sequencing relied on immunoSEQ assay v3.0, run at survey level. Repertoires were generated with immunoSEQ multiplex PCR, while TCRdb's copy carries only in-frame clones and drops some. The sample lists more than 20,000 clones; 80% to 85% were seen once. The input for sequencing was unsorted PBMCs, taken 1.2 years after starting antiretroviral therapy. Every receptor here comes from a woman in her forties with HIV.

The chain joins TRBV6-6 to TRBJ2-7, with TRBD2 as a possible D gene (5 bases). Germline CDR1 and CDR2: MNHNY and SVGAGI (reference sequence). The CDR3 covers 14 residues. The V gene lost 5 bases and the J gene lost 2 bases, with 13 bases spanning the gap. The CDR3 reads CASSDGLGTYEQYF. CDR3 in DNA: TGTGCCAGCAGTGACGGACTGGGAACCTACGAGCAGTACTTC.

This sequence joins TRBV11-3 and TRBJ1-1; 11 bases map to TRBD1. CDR1 and CDR2 (germline): SGHNT, YENEEA. There are 14 residues in the CDR3. The V gene end was trimmed by 3 bases and the J gene end by 5 bases; junction bases not matched to a gene: 2. Here the CDR3 reads CASSFGTGGTEAFF. DNA for the CDR3: TGTGCCAGCAGCTTCGGGACAGGGGGGACTGAAGCTTTCTTT.

V is TRBV9 and J is TRBJ2-5, with 10 bases that match TRBD2. This CDR3 is 20 amino acids long. Trimming cost V 3 bases and J 4 bases; bases outside gene matches: 21. Germline assignment: CDR1 SGDLS and CDR2 YYNGEE. The CDR3 DNA reads as TGTGCCAGCAGCGGTAAGGAGAGGCTAGCGGGAGCACGAGATGTAGAGACCCAGTACTTC. Encoded protein: CASSGKERLAGARDVETQYF.

The chain joins TRBV13 to TRBJ2-7; perhaps TRBD1 as D (5 bases). V was cut by 5 bases and J by 4 bases, with 18 bases left in between. Per the germline V gene, CDR1 is PRHDT and CDR2 is FYEKMQ (reference sequence). The length of the CDR3 is 15 residues. CDR3 in amino acids: CASSRRAGNIYEQYF. The CDR3 bases are TGTGCCAGCAGCCGCCGGGCAGGGAACATTTACGAGCAGTACTTC.

The gene calls are TRBV30 and TRBJ1-2; 9 bases match TRBD1. CDR1 GTSNPN and CDR2 SVGIG come from the germline V gene (reference sequence). This CDR3 contains 14 residues. Trimming cost V 0 bases and J 5 bases; bases outside gene matches: 4. This chain's CDR3 is CAWSVGGTGYGYTF. CDR3 DNA sequence: TGTGCCTGGAGTGTCGGGGGGACAGGGTATGGCTACACCTTC.

This chain connects TRBV7-9 to TRBJ1-2; no firm D call. Germline CDR1 SEHNR, CDR2 FQNEAQ (reference sequence). The CDR3 totals 14 residues. The germline V and J ends were trimmed by 5 bases and 3 bases, with 13 bases remaining between them. The CDR3 sequence: CASSPPWGDYGYTF. CDR3 DNA: TGTGCCAGCAGCCCACCTTGGGGAGACTATGGCTACACCTTC. Supplemented by reference TRBV7-9 and TRBJ1-2, the full variable domain reads DTGVSQNPRHKITKRGQNVTFRCDPISEHNRLYWYRQTLGQGPEFLTYFQNEAQLEKSRLLSDRFSAERPKGSFSTLEIQRTEQGDSAMYLCASSPPWGDYGYTFGSGTRLTVV.

V gene TRBV11-3 combines with J gene TRBJ2-5; D ambiguous. Trimming removed 3 bases from V and 2 bases from J, with 7 bases in between. Germline-derived CDR1 and CDR2 are SGHNT and YENEEA. The CDR3 is 13 amino acids. CDR3 amino acids: CASSFSGQETQYF. In DNA, the CDR3 is TGTGCCAGCAGCTTTTCCGGACAAGAGACCCAGTACTTC.

The gene calls are TRBV2 and TRBJ1-5; D is unclear. V lost 3 bases and J lost 2, with 8 bases in between. The germline V gene has CDR1 SNHLY and CDR2 FYNNEI. This CDR3 comprises 14 residues. CDR3 coding DNA: TGTGCCAGCAGTGAGAGCGGGGGCAATCAGCCCCAGCATTTT. Amino acids: CASSESGGNQPQHF.

This clone was seen more than once but under ten times. CDR3 protein: CASSPRQRPQHF. CDR3 nucleotides: TGCGCCAGCAGTCCTCGACAGCGGCCCCAGCATTTT. The chain carries TRBV23-1 and TRBJ1-5, with a weak D call TRBD1 (5 bases). TRBV23-1 is an open reading frame, and its role is uncertain. The CDR3 has 12 amino acids. With 4 bases removed from V and 9 bases from J, the gap between germline ends came to 10 bases.

The chain has TRBV11-1 and TRBJ2-7, with TRBD1 matching over 8 bases. The V segment lost 2 bases and the J segment 6 bases; nucleotides outside the gene matches: 3. The V gene's germline CDR1 is SGHAT and CDR2 FQDESV (reference sequence). This CDR3 has 13 residues. CDR3 DNA sequence: TGTGCCAGCAGCTTATCAGGGGGCGGCGAGCAGTACTTC. It is translated as CASSLSGGGEQYF.

The DNA for the CDR3 is TGTGCCAGCAGTGAATATGGTAGCGAGGTCACAGATACGCAGTATTTT. This translates into CASSEYGSEVTDTQYF. The rearrangement links TRBV25-1 to TRBJ2-3, with a weak D call TRBD2 (5 bases). Germline lookup yields CDR1 MGHDK and CDR2 SYGVNS. The CDR3 loop spans 16 amino acids. V was trimmed by 0 bases and J by 2 bases, leaving 12 bases between them.

The chain recombines TRBV5-5 with TRBJ1-4, with D unclear. V was clipped by 0 bases and J by 7 bases, with 13 bases between them. The CDR3 extends over 15 amino acids. CDR1 SGHKS and CDR2 YYEKEE come from the germline V gene (reference sequence). CDR3 sequence: CASSLEWAPGEKLFF. CDR3 nucleotide sequence: TGTGCCAGCAGCTTGGAGTGGGCGCCGGGTGAAAAACTGTTTTTT. The full variable domain, in which reference TRBV5-5 and TRBJ1-4 provide the parts outside the CDR3, is DAGVTQSPTHLIKTRGQQVTLRCSPISGHKSVSWYQQVLGQGPQFIFQYYEKEERGRGNFPDRFSARQFPNYSSELNVNALLLGDSALYLCASSLEWAPGEKLFFGSGTQLSVL.

The gene calls are TRBV7-9 and TRBJ1-2; D might be TRBD1 (6 bases). The CDR3 runs 18 residues. Germline CDR1 and CDR2: SEHNR and FQNEAQ (reference sequence). Trimming shortened V by 1 base and J by 4 bases, and 22 bases separated the two germline ends. CDR3 sequence reads: CASSLETGGGGGVYGYTF. In DNA, the CDR3 is TGTGCCAGCAGCTTAGAGACGGGCGGGGGCGGAGGAGTCTATGGCTACACCTTC. Supplemented by reference TRBV7-9 and TRBJ1-2, the full variable domain reads DTGVSQNPRHKITKRGQNVTFRCDPISEHNRLYWYRQTLGQGPEFLTYFQNEAQLEKSRLLSDRFSAERPKGSFSTLEIQRTEQGDSAMYLCASSLETGGGGGVYGYTFGSGTRLTVV.

Only one count was recorded for this clone. The chain is built from TRBV27 and TRBJ2-3, with TRBD1 as a possible D gene (5 bases). Trimming cost V 3 bases and J 2 bases, with 9 bases left between them. The CDR3 is made up of 14 amino acids. Germline V lookup: CDR1 MNHEY, CDR2 SMNVEV (reference sequence). CDR3 sequence: CASSFVQATDTQYF. DNA of the CDR3: TGTGCCAGCAGTTTTGTACAGGCCACAGATACGCAGTATTTT.

The V and J genes are TRBV30 and TRBJ1-1; TRBD1 matches at 7 bases. The CDR3 length is 14 residues. From germline, CDR1 is GTSNPN and CDR2 SVGIG (reference sequence). Unmatched junction bases numbered 7, after V lost 5 bases and J lost 1 base. CDR3 protein: CAWERQGQNTEAFF. In nucleotides, the CDR3 is TGTGCCTGGGAGCGACAGGGACAGAACACTGAAGCTTTCTTT.

This chain joins TRBV7-3 and TRBJ2-5; a weak D match, TRBD2 (6 bases). This CDR3 is built from 13 residues. V gave up 3 bases and J gave up 5 bases, with 10 bases separating them. Germline CDR1 reads SGHTA; CDR2 reads FQGTGA. The CDR3 protein is CASSFGSDETQYF. For the CDR3, the DNA is TGTGCCAGCAGCTTCGGGAGCGACGAGACCCAGTACTTC.

CDR3 coding DNA: TGTGCCAGCAGCTTCCAGAACTACAATGAGCAGTTCTTC. It is translated as CASSFQNYNEQFF. The chain carries TRBV5-4 and TRBJ2-1; D call uncertain. The CDR3 is made up of 13 amino acids. Per germline, CDR1 SGHNT and CDR2 YYREEE (reference sequence). The V and J ends lost 2 bases and 3 bases respectively, with 6 bases between them.

The chain links TRBV7-2 to TRBJ2-1, with 7 bases identical to TRBD2. This CDR3 region has 16 residues. Trimming at V came to 2 bases and at J to 2 bases, leaving 6 bases not matched to a gene. Germline V gene lookup returns CDR1 SGHTA and CDR2 FQGNSA. The CDR3 DNA reads TGTGCCAGCAGCTTACGAGCGGGATACACCTACAATGAGCAGTTCTTC. This sequence encodes CASSLRAGYTYNEQFF.

The J gene is TRBJ2-7, the V gene TRBV11-2, with D perhaps TRBD1 or TRBD2 (5 bases each). This CDR3 has 14 amino acids. Germline CDR1 SGHAT, CDR2 FQNNGV. Trimming shortened V by 5 bases and J by 2 bases, and 13 bases separated the two germline ends. CDR3: CASSETGPTYEQYF. CDR3 bases: TGTGCCAGCAGCGAGACGGGACCTACCTACGAGCAGTACTTC.

This sequence joins TRBV28 and TRBJ1-2; D unresolved. Germline CDR1 reads MDHEN; CDR2 reads SYDVKM. There are 16 residues in the CDR3. Trimming pared 3 bases from V and 6 bases from J, leaving 20 bases between. The chain's CDR3 is CASSFAQTNNRNGYTF. The CDR3 region has the DNA TGTGCCAGCAGTTTCGCACAGACGAATAACCGTAATGGCTACACCTTC.

V is TRBV7-9 and J is TRBJ2-5; D is unresolved. Trimming removed 7 bases at V and 0 bases at J, with 9 bases between. This CDR3 spans 13 amino acids. Germline CDR1 is SEHNR and CDR2 is FQNEAQ (reference sequence). The CDR3, as DNA: TGTGCCAGCATGGACCCTTACCAAGAGACCCAGTACTTC. Its protein is CASMDPYQETQYF.

The J gene is TRBJ2-7, the V gene TRBV9; possibly TRBD2 for D (5 bases). Looked up from germline, CDR1 is SGDLS and CDR2 is YYNGEE. Between the trimmed V and J ends, which lost 0 bases and 7 bases, there was a span of 11 bases. CDR3 length equals 13 residues. In nucleotides, the CDR3 is TGTGCCAGCAGCGTAGTAGCGACGGGTGAGCAGTACTTC. It is translated as CASSVVATGEQYF.

The chain carries TRBV25-1 and TRBJ1-2; 7 bases are shared with TRBD1. Germline assignment: CDR1 MGHDK and CDR2 SYGVNS. Trimming cost V 6 bases and J 8 bases; bases outside gene matches: 9. The CDR3 extends over 13 amino acids. The CDR3 DNA reads TGTGCCAGCAGGGGGCAGGGGGGTGGAGGCTACACCTTC. Translation gives CASRGQGGGGYTF.